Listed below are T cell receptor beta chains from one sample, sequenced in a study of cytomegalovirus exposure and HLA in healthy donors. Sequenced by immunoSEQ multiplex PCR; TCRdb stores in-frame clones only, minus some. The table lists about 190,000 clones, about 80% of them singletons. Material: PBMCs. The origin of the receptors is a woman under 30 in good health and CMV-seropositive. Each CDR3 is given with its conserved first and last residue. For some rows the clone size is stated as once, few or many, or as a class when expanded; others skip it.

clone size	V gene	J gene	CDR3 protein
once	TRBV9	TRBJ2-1	CASSPRQGSYNEQFF
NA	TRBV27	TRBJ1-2	CASSPRLPRYTF
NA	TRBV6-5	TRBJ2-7	CASSLNSGGGSYEQYF
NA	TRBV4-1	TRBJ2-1	CASSKGGTNYNEQFF
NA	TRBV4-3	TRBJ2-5	CASSQDVRQGITETQYF
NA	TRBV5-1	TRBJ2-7	CASSLSPTDYEQYF
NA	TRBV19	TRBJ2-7	CASSTSTGSRVAYF
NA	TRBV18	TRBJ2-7	CASSPLKWEDREQYF
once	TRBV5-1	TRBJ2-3	CASSSGDRSTDTQYF
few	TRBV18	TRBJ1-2	CASSLGTGYYGYTF
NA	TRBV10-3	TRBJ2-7	CAISAPGQGAYEQYF
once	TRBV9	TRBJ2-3	CASSVVSSGGPGFTQYF
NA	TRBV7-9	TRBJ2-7	CASSPNKGPLYF
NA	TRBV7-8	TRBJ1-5	CASSLDSGTSNQPQHF
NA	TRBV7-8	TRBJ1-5	CASSLGDKTSNQPQHF
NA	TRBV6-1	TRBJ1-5	CASSETVRDQPQHF
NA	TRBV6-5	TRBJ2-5	CASSRLDREGETQYF
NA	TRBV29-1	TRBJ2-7	CSVWDRGNSYEQYF
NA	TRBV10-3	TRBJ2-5	CAISEESGGGLGSQYF
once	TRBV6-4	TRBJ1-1	CASSGDSGLNTEAFF
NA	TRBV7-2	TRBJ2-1	CASSSSGFSYNEQFF
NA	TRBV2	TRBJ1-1	CASSGEGLTEAFF
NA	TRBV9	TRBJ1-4	CASSVGGGKGYNEKLFF
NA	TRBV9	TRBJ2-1	CASSVEARGNEQFF
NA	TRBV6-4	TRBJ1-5	CASILGGGSNQPQHF